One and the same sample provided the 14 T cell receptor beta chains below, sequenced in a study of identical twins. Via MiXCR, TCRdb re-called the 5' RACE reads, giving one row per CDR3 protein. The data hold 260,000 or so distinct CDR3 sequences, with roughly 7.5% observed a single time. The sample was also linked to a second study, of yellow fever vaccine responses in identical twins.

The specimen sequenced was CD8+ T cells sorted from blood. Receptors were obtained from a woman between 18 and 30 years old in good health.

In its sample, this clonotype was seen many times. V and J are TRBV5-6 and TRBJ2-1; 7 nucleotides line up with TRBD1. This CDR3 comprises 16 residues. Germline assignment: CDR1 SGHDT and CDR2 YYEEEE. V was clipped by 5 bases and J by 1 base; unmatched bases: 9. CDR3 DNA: TGTGCCAGCAGAGGCGTCGGGACAGATTCCTACAATGAGCAGTTCTTC. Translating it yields CASRGVGTDSYNEQFF. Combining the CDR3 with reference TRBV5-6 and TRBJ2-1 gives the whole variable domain DAGVTQSPTHLIKTRGQQVTLRCSPKSGHDTVSWYQQALGQGPQFIFQYYEEEERQRGNFPDRFSGHQFPNYSSELNVNALLLGDSALYLCASRGVGTDSYNEQFFGPGTRLTVL.

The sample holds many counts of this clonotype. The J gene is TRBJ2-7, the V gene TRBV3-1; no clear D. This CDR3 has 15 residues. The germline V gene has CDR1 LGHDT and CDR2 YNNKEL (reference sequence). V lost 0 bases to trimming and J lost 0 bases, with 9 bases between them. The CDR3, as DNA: TGTGCCAGCAGCCAAGAAGTGCCTTCCTCCTACGAGCAGTACTTC. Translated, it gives CASSQEVPSSYEQYF.

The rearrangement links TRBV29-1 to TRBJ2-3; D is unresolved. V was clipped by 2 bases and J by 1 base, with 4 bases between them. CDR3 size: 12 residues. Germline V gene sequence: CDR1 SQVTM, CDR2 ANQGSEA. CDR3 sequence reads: CSVELGTDTQYF. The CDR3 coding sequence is TGCAGCGTTGAATTGGGCACAGATACGCAGTATTTT.

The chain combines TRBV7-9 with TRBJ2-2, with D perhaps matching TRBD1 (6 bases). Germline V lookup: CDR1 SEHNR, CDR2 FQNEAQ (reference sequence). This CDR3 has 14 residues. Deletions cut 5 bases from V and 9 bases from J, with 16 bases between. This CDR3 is CASSPLLRDRELFF. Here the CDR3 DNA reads TGTGCCAGCAGCCCATTACTGAGGGACAGGGAGCTGTTTTTT.

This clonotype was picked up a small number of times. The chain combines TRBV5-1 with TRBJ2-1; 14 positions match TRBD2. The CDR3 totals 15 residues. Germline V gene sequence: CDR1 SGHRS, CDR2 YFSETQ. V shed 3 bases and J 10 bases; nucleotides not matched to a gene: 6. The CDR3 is CASSSTSGGAGEQFF. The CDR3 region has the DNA TGCGCCAGCAGCTCGACTAGCGGGGGGGCGGGGGAGCAGTTCTTC.

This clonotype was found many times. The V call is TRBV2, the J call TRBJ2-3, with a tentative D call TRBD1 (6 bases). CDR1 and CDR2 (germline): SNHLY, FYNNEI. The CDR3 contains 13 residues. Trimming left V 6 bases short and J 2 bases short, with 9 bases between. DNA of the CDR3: TGTGCCAGCAGGGGGGACAACACAGATACGCAGTATTTT. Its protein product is CASRGDNTDTQYF.

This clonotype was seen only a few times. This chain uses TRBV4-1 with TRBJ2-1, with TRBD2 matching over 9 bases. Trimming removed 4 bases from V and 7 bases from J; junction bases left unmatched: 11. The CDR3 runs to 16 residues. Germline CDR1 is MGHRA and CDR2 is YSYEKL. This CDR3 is CASSRLLGGGDNEQFF. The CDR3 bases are TGCGCCAGCAGCCGACTCCTAGGCGGGGGGGATAATGAGCAGTTCTTC.

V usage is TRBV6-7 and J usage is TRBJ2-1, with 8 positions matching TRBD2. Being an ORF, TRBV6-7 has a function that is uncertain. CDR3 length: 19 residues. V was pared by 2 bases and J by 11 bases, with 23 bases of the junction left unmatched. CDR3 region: CASSYPGGRSGGGPDKQFF. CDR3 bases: TGTGCCAGCAGTTACCCGGGAGGGCGGTCTGGCGGGGGTCCAGATAAGCAGTTCTTC.

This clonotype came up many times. The CDR3 nucleotides read TGTGCCAGCAGCTTAGTGGAGACCCAGTACTTC. Translating it yields CASSLVETQYF. The rearrangement joins TRBV7-8 to TRBJ2-5; D gene ambiguous. The germline CDR1 and CDR2 sequences are SGHVS and FQNEAQ. Trimming took off 1 base at V and 5 bases at J, with 2 bases between the two ends. This CDR3 comprises 11 residues.

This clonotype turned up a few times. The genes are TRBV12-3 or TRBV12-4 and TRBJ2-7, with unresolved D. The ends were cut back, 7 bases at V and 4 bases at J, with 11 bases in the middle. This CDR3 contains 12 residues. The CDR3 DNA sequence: TGTGCCAGCACCCTCGCCCCTTACGAGCAGTACTTC. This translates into CASTLAPYEQYF.

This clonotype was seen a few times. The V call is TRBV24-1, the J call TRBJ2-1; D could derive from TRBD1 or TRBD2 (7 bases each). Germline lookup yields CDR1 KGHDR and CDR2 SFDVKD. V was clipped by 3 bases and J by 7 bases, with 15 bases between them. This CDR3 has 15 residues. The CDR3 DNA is TGTGCCACCAGTGATCGACAGGGAGGGAGGAATGAGCAGTTCTTC. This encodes CATSDRQGGRNEQFF.

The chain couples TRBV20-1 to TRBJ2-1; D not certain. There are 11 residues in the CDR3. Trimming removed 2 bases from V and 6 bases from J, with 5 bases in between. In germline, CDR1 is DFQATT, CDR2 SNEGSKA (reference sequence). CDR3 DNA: TGCAGTGCTAGACTAGTCAATGAGCAGTTCTTC. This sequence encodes CSARLVNEQFF.

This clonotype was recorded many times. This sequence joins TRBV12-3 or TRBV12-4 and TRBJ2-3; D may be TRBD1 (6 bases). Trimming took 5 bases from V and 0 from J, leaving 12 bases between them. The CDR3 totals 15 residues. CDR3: CASSDRQSSTDTQYF. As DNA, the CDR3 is TGTGCCAGCAGTGACAGGCAATCTAGCACAGATACGCAGTATTTT.

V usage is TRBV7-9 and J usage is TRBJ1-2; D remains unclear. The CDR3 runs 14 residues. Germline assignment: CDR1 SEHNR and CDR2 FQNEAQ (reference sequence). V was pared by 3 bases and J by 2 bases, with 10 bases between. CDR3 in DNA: TGTGCCAGCAGCTTCCCGGGCTCCAACTATGGCTACACCTTC. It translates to CASSFPGSNYGYTF.